The 18 T cell receptor beta chains below were found in one sample sequenced in a study. TCRdb re-called the 5' RACE reads with MiXCR, one entry per CDR3 protein. Here the sample spans more than 40,000 distinct CDR3 sequences, over 25% being singletons. Sequences were obtained from memory CD4+ T cells sorted from a lymph node. Stated subset: memory CD4+ T cells, CD4+CD45RO+CD25-. The receptors come from a female donor with breast cancer.

This clonotype was found a few times. This rearrangement joins TRBV12-3 or TRBV12-4 to TRBJ2-7; 8 bases are shared with TRBD1. J lost 3 bases, V lost 5 bases, and 6 bases had no gene match. This CDR3 has 14 residues. DNA of the CDR3: TGTGCCAGCAGTCCCCCGGACAGGGACTACGAGCAGTACTTC. This sequence encodes CASSPPDRDYEQYF.

This clonotype was observed a few times. This sequence joins TRBV4-1 and TRBJ2-7; 7 nucleotides line up with TRBD2. The CDR3 runs to 13 residues. J lost 5 bases, V lost 3 bases, and 4 bases had no gene match. The V gene's germline CDR1 is MGHRA and CDR2 YSYEKL. Written as DNA, the CDR3 is TGCGCCAGCAGCCAGGGGGGGTGGGACGAGCAGTACTTC. As protein: CASSQGGWDEQYF.

This clonotype turned up a few times. This rearrangement joins TRBV9 to TRBJ2-5; D is unclear. Trimming pared 4 bases from V and 3 bases from J, leaving 7 bases between. Germline lookup yields CDR1 SGDLS and CDR2 YYNGEE. This CDR3 has 12 amino acids. The CDR3 sequence: CASSTLEETQYF. The DNA of the CDR3 is TGTGCCAGCAGCACTCTGGAAGAGACCCAGTACTTC.

V usage is TRBV12-3 or TRBV12-4 and J usage is TRBJ2-2; D unresolved. CDR3 length: 12 amino acids. Trimming cost V 7 bases and J 8 bases, with 11 bases left between them. The CDR3 loop is CASTPGVGELFF. CDR3 bases: TGTGCCAGCACCCCTGGAGTGGGGGAGCTGTTTTTT.

V is TRBV6-6 and J is TRBJ2-3; D remains ambiguous. The CDR3 extends over 13 amino acids. Trimming took 9 bases from V and 0 from J, leaving 10 bases between them. Germline V gives CDR1 MNHNY, CDR2 SVGAGI (reference sequence). The CDR3 here is CASKASSTDTQYF. CDR3 DNA sequence: TGTGCCAGTAAAGCGTCTAGCACAGATACGCAGTATTTT.

The chain employs TRBV6-5 and TRBJ1-1, with D maybe TRBD1 (6 bases). The CDR3 consists of 15 residues. The ends were cut back, 0 bases at V and 7 bases at J, with 15 bases in the middle. The germline V gene has CDR1 MNHEY and CDR2 SVGAGI. The CDR3 DNA is TGTGCCAGCAGTTACTCGACATTAGGGACAAGTGAAGCTTTCTTT. This codes for CASSYSTLGTSEAFF.

Many counts were recorded for this clonotype. The CDR3 region has the DNA TGTGCCAGCAGCCCGGCTGAGTGGGGGGTTGATGGTAATGAAAAACTGTTTTTT. This codes for CASSPAEWGVDGNEKLFF. The rearrangement links TRBV7-2 to TRBJ1-4; possibly TRBD1 for D (5 bases). The V end was cut by 5 bases, the J end by 4 bases, with 23 bases between. The CDR3 contains 18 residues. Germline V gene lookup returns CDR1 SGHTA and CDR2 FQGNSA. The whole variable domain, remainder taken from reference TRBV7-2 and TRBJ1-4, is GAGVSQSPSNKVTEKGKDVELRCDPISGHTALYWYRQSLGQGLEFLIYFQGNSAPDKSGLPSDRFSAERTGGSVSTLTIQRTQQEDSAVYLCASSPAEWGVDGNEKLFFGSGTQLSVL.

This clonotype was seen more than once but under ten times. The J gene is TRBJ2-3, the V gene TRBV4-1; TRBD2 might be the D (6 bases). Germline V gene sequence: CDR1 MGHRA, CDR2 YSYEKL. The CDR3 spans 14 residues. Trimming removed 1 base from V and 2 bases from J, with 7 bases in between. The CDR3, as DNA: TGCGCCAGCAGCCAAGCGGGGGACACAGATACGCAGTATTTT. This codes for CASSQAGDTDTQYF.

This clonotype has more than one count but fewer than ten. The chain has TRBV4-3 and TRBJ2-5; D remains unclear. Per germline, CDR1 LGHNA and CDR2 YSLEER. The CDR3 extends over 13 amino acids. V was shortened by 0 bases and J by 3 bases, with 5 bases between the two germline ends. The CDR3 is CASSQDMEETQYF. For the CDR3, the DNA is TGCGCCAGCAGCCAAGATATGGAAGAGACCCAGTACTTC.

With regard to this clonotype: Lacking the conserved final phenylalanine or tryptophan, this CDR3 likely reflects a read error. The chain uses TRBV5-1 and TRBJ2-1; either TRBD1 or TRBD2 may fit D (5 bases each). CDR1 is SGHRS and CDR2 is YFSETQ in the germline V gene. The CDR3 is 14 residues long. Trimming pared 3 bases from V and 3 bases from J, leaving 10 bases between. The chain's CDR3 is CASSSRGSYNEQFL. CDR3 in DNA: TGCGCCAGCAGCTCCCGGGGCAGCTACAATGAGCAGTTCCTC.

The CDR3 DNA is TGTGCCAGCAGCGCCCTGGGACTAGCGGGAGGCTTCCGGGGCACAGATACGCAGTATTTT. It is translated as CASSALGLAGGFRGTDTQYF. The J gene is TRBJ2-3, the V gene TRBV12-3 or TRBV12-4; 15 nucleotides line up with TRBD2. V was clipped by 6 bases and J by 1 base; unmatched bases: 14. This CDR3 contains 20 residues.

This chain connects TRBV2 to TRBJ1-2; a weak D match, TRBD1 (5 bases). V lost 4 bases to trimming and J lost 7 bases, with 13 bases between them. The germline V gene encodes CDR1 SNHLY and CDR2 FYNNEI. CDR3 length: 13 residues. The CDR3 loop reads CASSVGGLSGYTF. The CDR3 DNA reads TGTGCCAGCAGTGTTGGGGGTTTGAGTGGCTACACCTTC. The variable domain in full, with the rest retrieved from reference TRBV2 and TRBJ1-2, is EPEVTQTPSHQVTQMGQEVILRCVPISNHLYFYWYRQILGQKVEFLVSFYNNEISEKSEIFDDQFSVERPDGSNFTLKIRSTKLEDSAMYFCASSVGGLSGYTFGSGTRLTVV.

The rearrangement joins TRBV9 to TRBJ1-2; D is uncertain. The germline V and J ends were trimmed by 4 bases and 3 bases, with 16 bases remaining between them. Germline CDR1 reads SGDLS; CDR2 reads YYNGEE. The CDR3 is 15 residues long. The CDR3 DNA reads as TGTGCCAGCAGCCCCAAGGCGGCGAGTGACTATGGCTACACCTTC. It codes for CASSPKAASDYGYTF.

J is TRBJ1-6 and V is TRBV6-1; a weak D match, TRBD1 (6 bases). V shed 5 bases and J shed 6 bases, with 8 bases lying between them. Germline V CDR1 and CDR2: MNHNS, SASEGT. This CDR3 has 13 amino acids. The CDR3 sequence: CASSQQGNSPLHF. The CDR3 region has the DNA TGTGCCAGCAGTCAACAGGGTAATTCACCCCTCCACTTT.

CDR3 DNA sequence: TGTGCCAGCAATGACAGGGGGCAGGAAAAACTGTTTTTT. Translating it yields CASNDRGQEKLFF. This chain uses TRBV6-6 with TRBJ1-4, with 10 bases matching TRBD1. Germline V CDR1 and CDR2: MNHNY, SVGAGI (reference sequence). After removal of 7 bases from V and 8 bases from J, the junction contained 4 bases not matched to a gene. CDR3 length: 13 residues.

This clonotype was picked up a small number of times. V usage is TRBV5-5 and J usage is TRBJ2-1, with a weak D call TRBD2 (6 bases). Trimming left V 4 bases short and J 1 base short, with 12 bases between. CDR1 is SGHKS and CDR2 is YYEKEE in the germline V gene (reference sequence). The CDR3 covers 15 residues. The CDR3 loop reads CASSPRRESYNEQFF. In nucleotides, the CDR3 is TGTGCCAGCAGCCCCAGGAGGGAGTCCTACAATGAGCAGTTCTTC.

The gene calls are TRBV4-1 and TRBJ2-5, with a possible D match to TRBD1 (6 bases). Per germline, CDR1 MGHRA and CDR2 YSYEKL. The CDR3 consists of 15 residues. V dropped 4 bases and J dropped 2 bases, with 14 bases sitting between them. Written as DNA, the CDR3 is TGCGCCAGCAGCCCGACAGGACTGGGGCAAGAGACCCAGTACTTC. Encoded protein: CASSPTGLGQETQYF.

This clonotype was seen more than once but under ten times. The chain is built from TRBV28 and TRBJ1-6; 7 bases line up with TRBD1. This CDR3 is built from 13 residues. Germline values: CDR1 MDHEN, CDR2 SYDVKM. The trim removed 10 bases at V and 6 bases at J, leaving 6 bases unmatched. The CDR3 here is CAIQGLRNSPLHF. Here the CDR3 DNA reads TGTGCCATACAGGGGTTACGTAATTCACCCCTCCACTTT.